A selection of T cell receptor beta chains follows, all from one sample in a study of human T cells and chemical hapten exposure. TCRdb passed the RACE reads through MiXCR, listing each CDR3 protein once. This table has about 190,000 distinct CDR3 sequences, around 25% appearing once. The sample consisted of whole blood, taken in connection with sensitization to the hapten diphenylcyclopropenone (DPC). These receptors came from a woman in her 40s with alopecia areata. Some clones in this sample may be carry-over from other donors' samples. CDR3s include the opening cysteine and the closing phenylalanine or tryptophan. The order of the fields is clone size, J gene, D gene, V gene, CDR3 protein, CDR3 DNA. D genes are given only for firm matches. Clone size appears in some rows only: once, few, many, or a class for an expanded clone.

clone size: -; J gene: TRBJ2-5; D gene: TRBD2; V gene: TRBV20-1; CDR3 protein: CSASREGQETQYF; CDR3 DNA: TGCAGTGCTAGTCGGGAGGGACAAGAGACCCAGTACTTC
clone size: -; J gene: TRBJ1-1; D gene: -; V gene: TRBV20-1; CDR3 protein: CSSKFSGKNTEAFF; CDR3 DNA: TGCAGTTCTAAATTTTCCGGGAAGAACACTGAAGCTTTCTTT
clone size: many; J gene: TRBJ2-7; D gene: -; V gene: TRBV29-1; CDR3 protein: CSVEDPGNYEQYF; CDR3 DNA: TGCAGCGTTGAAGACCCAGGCAACTACGAGCAGTACTTC
clone size: many; J gene: TRBJ2-1; D gene: TRBD2; V gene: TRBV4-1; CDR3 protein: CASSQGAGGPHNEQFF; CDR3 DNA: TGCGCCAGCAGCCAAGGAGCGGGAGGGCCCCACAATGAGCAGTTCTTC
clone size: -; J gene: TRBJ2-7; D gene: TRBD1; V gene: TRBV24-1; CDR3 protein: CATSATGTGDSYEQYF; CDR3 DNA: TGTGCCACCAGTGCCACCGGGACAGGGGACTCCTACGAGCAGTACTTC
clone size: -; J gene: TRBJ2-7; D gene: TRBD1; V gene: TRBV24-1; CDR3 protein: CATSARDRVYEQYF; CDR3 DNA: TGTGCCACCAGTGCTCGAGACAGGGTCTACGAGCAGTACTTC
clone size: few; J gene: TRBJ1-1; D gene: -; V gene: TRBV12-3/TRBV12-4; CDR3 protein: CASSWAEGEAFF; CDR3 DNA: TGTGCCAGCAGTTGGGCTGAGGGTGAAGCTTTCTTT
clone size: -; J gene: TRBJ2-3; D gene: TRBD1; V gene: TRBV28; CDR3 protein: CASSFRGLADTQYF; CDR3 DNA: TGTGCCAGCAGCTTCAGGGGGCTCGCAGATACGCAGTATTTT
clone size: -; J gene: TRBJ1-5; D gene: TRBD1; V gene: TRBV27; CDR3 protein: CASRTTGGLNQPQHF; CDR3 DNA: TGTGCCAGCCGGACGACAGGGGGCCTCAATCAGCCCCAGCATTTT
clone size: -; J gene: TRBJ2-1; D gene: TRBD2; V gene: TRBV10-3; CDR3 protein: CAISERAGLAGLVEQFF; CDR3 DNA: TGTGCCATCAGTGAGAGGGCAGGACTAGCGGGACTTGTTGAGCAGTTCTTC
clone size: few; J gene: TRBJ2-7; D gene: -; V gene: TRBV9; CDR3 protein: CASSPSRVDYEQYF; CDR3 DNA: TGTGCCAGCAGCCCTTCGCGGGTGGACTACGAGCAGTACTTC
clone size: -; J gene: TRBJ2-5; D gene: TRBD1; V gene: TRBV7-7; CDR3 protein: CASSSGRDSSQYF; CDR3 DNA: TGTGCTAGCAGCAGCGGAAGGGACAGTTCCCAGTACTTC
clone size: few; J gene: TRBJ2-3; D gene: -; V gene: TRBV28; CDR3 protein: CASSSRAGGTQYF; CDR3 DNA: TGTGCCAGCAGTTCCCGTGCGGGTGGGACGCAGTATTTT
clone size: many; J gene: TRBJ2-3; D gene: -; V gene: TRBV9; CDR3 protein: CASSVGDPGGDTQYF; CDR3 DNA: TGTGCCAGCAGCGTAGGTGACCCTGGGGGAGATACGCAGTATTTT
clone size: -; J gene: TRBJ2-7; D gene: TRBD2; V gene: TRBV15; CDR3 protein: CATMRLAGVDRYEQYF; CDR3 DNA: TGTGCCACCATGAGGCTAGCGGGAGTCGATCGGTACGAGCAGTACTTC
clone size: many; J gene: TRBJ2-1; D gene: TRBD2; V gene: TRBV27; CDR3 protein: CASAKGLAGRGEQFF; CDR3 DNA: TGTGCCAGCGCCAAAGGACTAGCGGGAAGGGGTGAGCAGTTCTTC
clone size: many; J gene: TRBJ2-6; D gene: -; V gene: TRBV10-3; CDR3 protein: CAISLRGSGANVLTF; CDR3 DNA: TGTGCCATCAGTTTGAGGGGCTCTGGGGCCAACGTCCTGACTTTC
clone size: few; J gene: TRBJ1-5; D gene: TRBD1; V gene: TRBV7-2; CDR3 protein: CASSIRTGEGNQPQHF; CDR3 DNA: TGTGCCAGCAGCATACGAACAGGGGAAGGCAATCAGCCCCAGCATTTT
clone size: few; J gene: TRBJ1-3; D gene: -; V gene: TRBV29-1; CDR3 protein: CSVTNSGNTIYF; CDR3 DNA: TGCAGCGTTACGAACTCTGGAAACACCATATATTTT
clone size: few; J gene: TRBJ2-7; D gene: TRBD2; V gene: TRBV20-1; CDR3 protein: CSASPGGGSEQYF; CDR3 DNA: TGCAGTGCTAGTCCGGGGGGGGGAAGCGAGCAGTACTTC
clone size: few; J gene: TRBJ1-1; D gene: -; V gene: TRBV7-3; CDR3 protein: CASSFLGGVNTEAFF; CDR3 DNA: TGTGCCAGCAGCTTTCTTGGGGGTGTGAACACTGAAGCTTTCTTT
clone size: -; J gene: TRBJ1-1; D gene: TRBD1; V gene: TRBV10-3; CDR3 protein: CAINPTGSREAFF; CDR3 DNA: TGTGCCATTAACCCGACAGGGTCCAGGGAAGCTTTCTTT
clone size: -; J gene: TRBJ2-2; D gene: -; V gene: TRBV9; CDR3 protein: CASSVGWGSGELFF; CDR3 DNA: TGTGCCAGCAGCGTAGGGTGGGGGAGCGGCGAGCTGTTTTTT
clone size: -; J gene: TRBJ2-7; D gene: TRBD2; V gene: TRBV6-5; CDR3 protein: CASSGTSGRVHEQYF; CDR3 DNA: TGTGCCAGCAGTGGGACTAGCGGGAGAGTGCACGAGCAGTACTTC
clone size: few; J gene: TRBJ2-1; D gene: TRBD2; V gene: TRBV9; CDR3 protein: CASSGGLGWNEQFF; CDR3 DNA: TGTGCCAGCAGCGGAGGACTAGGTTGGAATGAGCAGTTCTTC
clone size: -; J gene: TRBJ2-3; D gene: TRBD2; V gene: TRBV5-1; CDR3 protein: CASSLELAGGLTDTQYF; CDR3 DNA: TGCGCCAGCAGCTTAGAACTAGCGGGAGGGCTCACAGATACGCAGTATTTT